This record looks at one T cell receptor beta chain sequence and its context. What it recognizes is unknown. This record comes from a study of CD8 T cells in Susac syndrome. CDR1 and CDR2 from the germline V gene are SGHNT and YYREEE (reference sequence). Trimming cost V 4 bases and J 7 bases, with 17 bases left between them. The CDR3 is 14 residues long. After extraction with the RNeasy kit, roughly 0.45 to 1 ug of the RNA was reverse transcribed using random hexamers. Amplification of TCR beta CDR3 spanned 54 Vbeta and 13 Jbeta via immunoSEQ multiplex PCR. TCRdb passed the immunoSEQ multiplex PCR reads through MiXCR, listing each CDR3 protein once. The sample contains just under 95,000 distinct CDR3 sequences, around 94% of which appear only once. Overall study results and limits: Clonal expansion was not seen in any Susac syndrome CD4+ T cell repertoire.

This TCR came from a human donor with Susac syndrome. The gene calls are TRBV5-4 and TRBJ2-5, with D tentatively TRBD2 (7 bases). The sequencing input was CD4+ T cells from PBMCs. The CDR3 protein is CASSPWGGGGTQYF. The CDR3 DNA is TGTGCCAGCAGCCCGTGGGGGGGCGGGGGGACCCAGTACTTC.